Listed here are 9 T cell receptor beta chains from one sample, sequenced in a study of patients and donors after allogeneic stem cell transplantation. TCRdb passed the RT-PCR reads through MiXCR, listing each CDR3 protein once. The sample includes around 27,000 distinct CDR3 sequences, 6.5% to 10% seen only once; the top ten take less than 50%. Specimen: blood, either unsorted or a sorted T cell fraction (not recorded which). These receptors all stem from a human donor who was either an allogeneic HSCT recipient or a stem cell or donor lymphocyte infusion donor (not recorded which). It is not recorded whose cells these are; they may come from a transplant donor.

The CDR3: CASSLMGPGAGGYTF. The CDR3 DNA reads TGTGCCAGCAGCCTCATGGGGCCAGGGGCTGGTGGCTACACCTTC. The chain employs TRBV7-9 and TRBJ1-2; possible D gene TRBD1, 6 bases. The CDR3 is 15 residues long. Looked up from germline, CDR1 is SEHNR and CDR2 is FQNEAQ (reference sequence). Trimming removed 5 bases from V and 7 bases from J, with 20 bases in between.

The chain has TRBV5-1 and TRBJ2-3, with D maybe TRBD1 (7 bases). The length of the CDR3 is 15 residues. Germline CDR1 is SGHRS and CDR2 is YFSETQ. The germline V and J ends were trimmed by 0 bases and 4 bases, with 12 bases remaining between them. CDR3 residues: CASSLDRGGADTQYF. Here the CDR3 DNA reads TGCGCCAGCAGCTTGGACAGGGGAGGAGCAGATACGCAGTATTTT.

This chain links TRBV10-3 with TRBJ2-1, with a weak D call TRBD1 (6 bases). CDR1 is ENHRY, CDR2 SYGVKD, per germline. CDR3 size: 15 residues. DNA of the CDR3: TGTACCACCAGTGAGGGTGACAGGATCTACAATGAGCAGTTCTTC. Its protein product is CTTSEGDRIYNEQFF.

The sample holds one count of this clonotype. The CDR3 protein is CASTQPGRRLEKLFF. For the CDR3, the DNA is TGTGCCAGTACGCAGCCGGGGAGGAGGTTAGAAAAACTGTTTTTT. The chain employs TRBV19 and TRBJ1-4; D is undetermined. The CDR3 extends over 15 amino acids. CDR1 LNHDA and CDR2 SQIVND come from the germline V gene (reference sequence). V was pared by 7 bases and J by 8 bases, with 20 bases between.

The chain links TRBV5-1 to TRBJ1-5; 7 nucleotides match TRBD1. Germline-derived CDR1 and CDR2 are SGHRS and YFSETQ. The CDR3 sequence is 15 residues long. V was clipped by 4 bases and J by 0 bases; unmatched bases: 4. The CDR3 DNA reads as TGCGCCAGCAGCGCGGGACAGAATAGCAATCAGCCCCAGCATTTT. This encodes CASSAGQNSNQPQHF. Combining the CDR3 with reference TRBV5-1 and TRBJ1-5 gives the whole variable domain KAGVTQTPRYLIKTRGQQVTLSCSPISGHRSVSWYQQTPGQGLQFLFEYFSETQRNKGNFPGRFSGRQFSNSRSEMNVSTLELGDSALYLCASSAGQNSNQPQHFGDGTRLSIL.

This clonotype is termed medium-sized (0.01 to 0.1%). The V gene is TRBV5-1, the J gene TRBJ2-3; D is possibly TRBD2 (6 bases). This CDR3 spans 17 amino acids. The V gene's germline CDR1 is SGHRS and CDR2 YFSETQ. The V end lost 3 bases, the J end lost 7 bases, and 24 bases lay between the germline ends. In DNA, the CDR3 is TGCGCCAGCAGCTCCCGTTTAGCGGCGTCTGGGCGGTATACGCAGTATTTT. Translating it yields CASSSRLAASGRYTQYF.

This clonotype appeared many times. The chain uses TRBV5-4 and TRBJ2-3; 7 nucleotides agree with TRBD2. V trimming: 4 bases; J trimming: 2 bases; junction bases outside the gene matches: 10. CDR1 and CDR2 from the germline V gene are SGHNT and YYREEE (reference sequence). This CDR3 region has 16 residues. The CDR3 here is CASSRAGAGLTDTQYF. The DNA of the CDR3 is TGTGCCAGCAGCCGCGCTGGAGCGGGGCTCACAGATACGCAGTATTTT.

The table lists this clonotype with many counts. V and J are TRBV29-1 and TRBJ1-1; weak D call: TRBD1 (6 bases). Trimming took 5 bases from V and 5 from J, leaving 15 bases between them. The V gene's germline CDR1 is SQVTM and CDR2 ANQGSEA. This CDR3 is 13 amino acids long. CDR3 in amino acids: CSVLARGQTEAFF. The CDR3 DNA sequence: TGCAGCGTTCTCGCGCGGGGGCAGACTGAAGCTTTCTTT. The entire variable domain, with the rest obtained from reference TRBV29-1 and TRBJ1-1, is as follows: SAVISQKPSRDICQRGTSLTIQCQVDSQVTMMFWYRQQPGQSLTLIATANQGSEATYESGFVIDKFPISRPNLTFSTLTVSNMSPEDSSIYLCSVLARGQTEAFFGQGTRLTVV.

This clonotype was counted ten times or more. The V call is TRBV7-3, the J call TRBJ1-3; D is ambiguous. V was clipped by 3 bases and J by 0 bases, with 6 bases between them. Germline assignment: CDR1 SGHTA and CDR2 FQGTGA. The CDR3 is 14 amino acids. Here the CDR3 DNA reads TGTGCCAGCAGCTTGGGATTCTCTGGAAACACCATATATTTT. Its protein product is CASSLGFSGNTIYF.